Detailed here is one TCR beta chain. The repertoire was sequenced with immunoSEQ multiplex PCR; TCRdb's copy has only in-frame clones and lacks some. The repertoire holds about 300,000 clones, around 86% seen once, with over 1% in the top ten. The data originate from a study of blood T cell repertoires in COVID-19. Study background: T cells, B-cell-depleted T cells, or PBMCs provided the cDNA or gDNA that served as material.

Trimming took off 0 bases at V and 5 bases at J, with 11 bases between the two ends. CDR1 is LGHNA, CDR2 YSLEER, per germline. The CDR3 is made up of 16 amino acids. The chain recombines TRBV4-3 with TRBJ1-6; no clear D. Specimen: peripheral blood. The TCR sequence derives from a man aged 70-80 years with acute or convalescent COVID-19. The CDR3 reads CASSQDSAGDNSPLHF. DNA of the CDR3: TGCGCCAGCAGCCAAGATAGTGCCGGGGATAATTCACCCCTCCACTTT.